The sequence of this T cell receptor beta chain was determined in a study of human T cells and chemical hapten exposure. Study context: 2% DPC was applied to roughly 2 cm by roughly 2 cm of upper inner arm skin for sensitization.

This clonotype was seen a handful of times. Time point meaning: patch test 1, 2 weeks after DPC sensitization. Documented treatment: therapeutic diphenylcyclopropenone sensitization with weekly scalp DPC. Each donor was an alopecia patient between 18 and 70 years of age who qualified for DPC. This CDR3 region has 14 residues. V trimming: 4 bases; J trimming: 0 bases; junction bases outside the gene matches: 4. CDR1 DFQATT and CDR2 SNEGSKA come from the germline V gene (reference sequence). TCRdb re-derived calls from the RACE reads in MiXCR, one entry per CDR3 protein. The sample includes 74,000 or so distinct CDR3 sequences, 10% to 13% of them seen just once.

This specimen was whole blood, taken in connection with sensitization to the hapten diphenylcyclopropenone (DPC). The TCR sequence derives from a woman aged 50 to 60 with alopecia areata. Some clones in this sample may be carry-over from other donors' samples. The V call is TRBV20-1, the J call TRBJ2-7; TRBD2 aligns across 9 bases. This CDR3 reads CSAKREVGSYEQYF. CDR3 coding DNA: TGCAGTGCTAAGCGGGAGGTGGGCTCCTACGAGCAGTACTTC.